One and the same sample provided the 2 T cell receptor beta chains below, sequenced in a study of shared clonotypes between healthy human individuals. The protocol was immunoSEQ multiplex PCR, while the TCRdb copy is restricted to in-frame clones and leaves out a portion. The sample lists millions of clones; about 94% were seen once. The naive CD8 subset, CD45RO-negative cells positively selected for CCR7, excluded terminally differentiated effector memory CD45RA+ cells. Sequenced sample: naive CD8+ T cells sorted from blood. The receptors were sampled from a young man in good health.

The chain carries TRBV11-3 and TRBJ1-1, with D maybe TRBD1 (6 bases). This CDR3 is built from 16 residues. The germline CDR1 and CDR2 sequences are SGHNT and YENEEA. Trimming stripped 5 bases from V and 1 base from J, with 17 bases between. The DNA of the CDR3 is TGTGCCAGCAGCCCTGGGGGGCCGCCCCGGAACACTGAAGCTTTCTTT. Encoded protein: CASSPGGPPRNTEAFF.

The chain carries TRBV10-3 and TRBJ2-5, with D unresolved. CDR3 length equals 13 residues. Per germline, CDR1 ENHRY and CDR2 SYGVKD. With 7 bases removed from V and 1 base from J, the gap between germline ends came to 10 bases. CDR3 sequence reads: CAINDPIQETQYF. CDR3 bases: TGTGCCATCAATGACCCGATCCAAGAGACCCAGTACTTC.